The 21 T cell receptor beta chains below were found in one sample sequenced in a study of blood T cells in healthy people across ages. A second PCR, run for about 6 to 12 cycles, used a sample-barcoded 5' primer plus a J-beta primer mix. TCRdb ran MiXCR on the 5' RACE reads and lists one entry per CDR3 protein. The table includes more than 1,400,000 distinct CDR3 sequences, 40% to 50% detected once. Sequenced material: blood. Every receptor here comes from a woman aged 18 to 35 in good health.

This clonotype occurred a few times. This sequence joins TRBV12-3 or TRBV12-4 and TRBJ2-5; no clear D. V was clipped by 2 bases and J by 2 bases, with 6 bases between them. This CDR3 region has 13 residues. The CDR3 sequence is CASSLFSQETQYF. The CDR3 nucleotides read TGTGCCAGCAGTTTATTCAGTCAAGAGACCCAGTACTTC.

This clonotype came up a few times. The rearrangement links TRBV20-1 to TRBJ1-2, with unresolved D. The germline V and J ends were trimmed by 2 bases and 0 bases, with 7 bases remaining between them. Germline V gene data show CDR1 as DFQATT and CDR2 as SNEGSKA (reference sequence). This CDR3 contains 13 residues. The CDR3 protein is CSARPQANYGYTF. DNA of the CDR3: TGCAGTGCTAGACCTCAAGCTAACTATGGCTACACCTTC.

This chain uses TRBV6-5 with TRBJ2-3, with a possible D match to TRBD1 (5 bases). The CDR3 sequence is 18 residues long. The germline CDR1 and CDR2 sequences are MNHEY and SVGAGI. V lost 7 bases, J lost 0 bases, and 23 bases lay in between. The CDR3 reads CASKYTDDSEASTDTQYF. The DNA of the CDR3 is TGTGCCAGCAAGTATACCGACGACAGCGAGGCTAGCACAGATACGCAGTATTTT.

This sequence joins TRBV20-1 and TRBJ2-5; D possibly corresponds to TRBD2 (6 bases). The end of the DNA is better explained by TRBJ2-7, so the J call may be wrong. Germline V gives CDR1 DFQATT, CDR2 SNEGSKA (reference sequence). The CDR3 is 12 residues long. The CDR3 sequence: CSARGGGSEQYF. The CDR3 DNA is TGCAGTGCTAGAGGGGGAGGTAGCGAGCAGTACTTC.

This clonotype came up a few times. V usage is TRBV6-1 and J usage is TRBJ2-6; TRBD1 matches at 9 bases. Trimming at V came to 8 bases and at J to 0 bases, leaving 8 bases not matched to a gene. This CDR3 has 17 amino acids. Germline assignment: CDR1 MNHNS and CDR2 SASEGT. CDR3 protein: CASRRTGESSGANVLTF. CDR3 DNA: TGTGCCAGCCGGAGGACAGGGGAATCCTCTGGGGCCAACGTCCTGACTTTC.

The J gene is TRBJ2-2, the V gene TRBV27; D is undetermined. Germline V gene data show CDR1 as MNHEY and CDR2 as SMNVEV (reference sequence). CDR3 length equals 12 residues. Trimming took 6 bases from V and 6 from J, leaving 8 bases between them. The CDR3 DNA reads TGTGCCAGCAGGTCACACTCCGGGGAGCTGTTTTTT. Protein sequence: CASRSHSGELFF.

The genes are TRBV20-1 and TRBJ2-3; 7 nucleotides line up with TRBD2. V was clipped by 4 bases and J by 0 bases; unmatched bases: 10. This CDR3 contains 16 residues. CDR1 and CDR2 from the germline V gene are DFQATT and SNEGSKA (reference sequence). CDR3 protein: CSAILNLAESTDTQYF. As DNA, the CDR3 is TGCAGTGCTATACTTAATCTAGCGGAGAGCACAGATACGCAGTATTTT.

The chain joins TRBV13 to TRBJ2-7; 8 nucleotides align to TRBD2. V lost 3 bases, J lost 7 bases, and 11 bases stayed unmatched. The CDR3 has 15 residues. Germline V lookup: CDR1 PRHDT, CDR2 FYEKMQ (reference sequence). The CDR3 DNA reads as TGTGCCAGCAGCTTTGCCCTTAGCGGGAACAATGAGCAGTACTTC. Translation: CASSFALSGNNEQYF.

Many counts were recorded for this clonotype. This may be a read error: a much more frequent sequence differs by one nucleotide. The chain employs TRBV10-3 and TRBJ2-7; D remains ambiguous. The germline gives CDR1 ENHRY, CDR2 SYGVKD. V dropped 2 bases and J dropped 4 bases, with 15 bases sitting between them. The CDR3 covers 15 residues. CDR3 protein: CAISEATGGVYEQYF. The CDR3, as DNA: TGTGCCATCAGTGAGGCGACTGGCGGAGTGTACGAGCAGTACTTC.

This clonotype was seen many times. The chain links TRBV12-3 or TRBV12-4 to TRBJ2-1; TRBD2 agrees at 15 bases. The CDR3 totals 16 residues. Trimming cost V 4 bases and J 7 bases; bases outside gene matches: 5. CDR3 amino acids: CASSSSGTSGGNEQFF. The CDR3 bases are TGTGCCAGCAGTTCGTCCGGGACTAGCGGGGGGAATGAGCAGTTCTTC.

The chain employs TRBV10-3 and TRBJ2-1; 9 positions match TRBD2. The ends lost 0 bases at V and 4 bases at J; junction bases unmatched: 4. The germline CDR1 and CDR2 sequences are ENHRY and SYGVKD. This CDR3 region has 16 residues. CDR3 loop: CAISESARGGYNEQFF. DNA of the CDR3: TGTGCCATCAGTGAGTCGGCGCGGGGGGGTTACAATGAGCAGTTCTTC.

The chain is built from TRBV3-1 and TRBJ1-1; D uncertain. Between the trimmed V and J ends, which lost 8 bases and 0 bases, there was a span of 19 bases. The CDR3 contains 16 residues. Germline assignment: CDR1 LGHDT and CDR2 YNNKEL (reference sequence). The CDR3 spells CASGLRSRTMNTEAFF. CDR3 nucleotide sequence: TGTGCCAGCGGGCTCCGCAGCCGCACCATGAACACTGAAGCTTTCTTT.

Regarding this clonotype: Relative to the germline gene, one junction end is altered; a read error may explain this. V gene TRBV27 combines with J gene TRBJ2-3; TRBD2 matches 10 bases. CDR3 length: 17 amino acids. Germline CDR1 and CDR2: MNHEY and SMNVEV (reference sequence). The CDR3 DNA sequence: TGTGCCAGCAGTTTTGCTAGCGGGGGCCCAACATTGGATACGCGGTATTTT. Translating gives CASSFASGGPTLDTRYF.

The CDR3 DNA is TGTGCCAGCAGCGCCGGGACAGGGTTTGGAAACATTCAGTACTTC. Translated: CASSAGTGFGNIQYF. This chain connects TRBV7-3 to TRBJ2-4; the match to TRBD1 covers 9 bases. Germline CDR1 SGHTA, CDR2 FQGTGA. J lost 6 bases, V lost 5 bases, and 8 bases had no gene match. The CDR3 is 15 residues long.

The V and J genes are TRBV6-1 and TRBJ1-5; 10 bases fit TRBD1. V lost 5 bases and J lost 6; bases outside the gene matches: 10. Germline CDR1 and CDR2: MNHNS and SASEGT. The CDR3 totals 16 residues. CDR3 nucleotide sequence: TGTGCCAGCAGTCCCCTGGGACAGGGGATAAGTCAGCCCCAGCATTTT. Translated: CASSPLGQGISQPQHF.

This chain uses TRBV7-3 with TRBJ2-3, with unresolved D. The CDR3 extends over 16 amino acids. V shed 1 base and J shed 0 bases, with 11 bases lying between them. Germline CDR1 is SGHTA and CDR2 is FQGTGA. The DNA of the CDR3 is TGTGCCAGCAGCTTAAACTCCCCCCAAAGCACAGATACGCAGTATTTT. Translation gives CASSLNSPQSTDTQYF. Together with reference TRBV7-3 and TRBJ2-3, the CDR3 gives the full variable domain: GAGVSQTPSNKVTEKGKYVELRCDPISGHTALYWYRQSLGQGPEFLIYFQGTGAADDSGLPNDRFFAVRPEGSVSTLKIQRTERGDSAVYLCASSLNSPQSTDTQYFGPGTRLTVL.

This clonotype was picked up many times. A read error may produce the germline difference seen at one junction end. DNA for the CDR3: TGTGCCAGCAGCTTAGAGACAGCCTACGAGCAGTACTTC. The encoded protein is CASSLETAYEQYF. The rearrangement uses TRBV5-1 and TRBJ2-7; the D gene is possibly TRBD1 (5 bases). CDR1 SGHRS and CDR2 YFSETQ come from the germline V gene. There are 13 residues in the CDR3. Full variable domain (outside the CDR3, taken from reference TRBV5-1 and TRBJ2-7): KAGVTQTPRYLIKTRGQQVTLSCSPISGHRSVSWYQQTPGQGLQFLFEYFSETQRNKGNFPGRFSGRQFSNSRSEMNVSTLELGDSALYLCASSLETAYEQYFGPGTRLTVT.

This chain connects TRBV20-1 to TRBJ2-1; 11 nucleotides match TRBD2. J lost 9 bases, V lost 3 bases, and 10 bases had no gene match. The CDR3 has 15 amino acids. Germline V lookup: CDR1 DFQATT, CDR2 SNEGSKA (reference sequence). The CDR3 nucleotides read TGCAGTGCTAGCGAAACGACTAGCGGGACAGCTGAGCAGTTCTTC. It translates to CSASETTSGTAEQFF.

The V gene is TRBV15, the J gene TRBJ2-5; D perhaps matches TRBD1 (6 bases). The J call may not be correct, given that the DNA end is closer to TRBJ2-7. The CDR3 loop spans 16 amino acids. Germline lookup yields CDR1 LNHNV and CDR2 YYDKDF (reference sequence). In DNA form, the CDR3 reads TGTGCCACCAGCAGAGTTGATTTCGACCCAGGGGACGAGCAGTACTTC. It encodes CATSRVDFDPGDEQYF.

This clonotype was detected only a few times. The V and J genes are TRBV7-2 and TRBJ2-1, with no clear D. V was shortened by 0 bases and J by 0 bases, with 12 bases between the two germline ends. Per germline, CDR1 SGHTA and CDR2 FQGNSA. The CDR3 loop spans 17 amino acids. CDR3 sequence: CASSLAGGDTSYNEQFF. CDR3 coding DNA: TGTGCCAGCAGCTTAGCGGGTGGTGACACCTCCTACAATGAGCAGTTCTTC.

The genes are TRBV25-1 and TRBJ1-6; 7 nucleotides match TRBD1. CDR1 and CDR2 from the germline V gene are MGHDK and SYGVNS. Trimming cost V 0 bases and J 10 bases; bases outside gene matches: 6. This CDR3 spans 15 amino acids. In nucleotides, the CDR3 is TGTGCCAGCAGTGAATATGTGACAGGGACCTCACCCCTCCACTTT. Encoded protein: CASSEYVTGTSPLHF.